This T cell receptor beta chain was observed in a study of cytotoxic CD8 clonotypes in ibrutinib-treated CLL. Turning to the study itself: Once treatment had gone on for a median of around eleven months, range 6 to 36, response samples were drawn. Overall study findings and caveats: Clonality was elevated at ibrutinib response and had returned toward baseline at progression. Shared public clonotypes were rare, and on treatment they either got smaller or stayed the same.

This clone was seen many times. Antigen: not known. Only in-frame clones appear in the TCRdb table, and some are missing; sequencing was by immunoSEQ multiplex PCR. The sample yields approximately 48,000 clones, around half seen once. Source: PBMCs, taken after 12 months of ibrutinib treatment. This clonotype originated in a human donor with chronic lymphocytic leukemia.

The CDR3 sequence: CATSPGTGPLYEQYF. CDR3 coding DNA: TGCGCCACCTCTCCTGGGACAGGACCACTCTACGAGCAGTACTTC. The chain combines TRBV5-1 with TRBJ2-7; 8 nucleotides line up with TRBD1. The V and J ends lost 9 bases and 3 bases, in that order; junction bases with no gene match: 14. The CDR3 runs to 15 residues. Germline V gene sequence: CDR1 SGHRS, CDR2 YFSETQ.